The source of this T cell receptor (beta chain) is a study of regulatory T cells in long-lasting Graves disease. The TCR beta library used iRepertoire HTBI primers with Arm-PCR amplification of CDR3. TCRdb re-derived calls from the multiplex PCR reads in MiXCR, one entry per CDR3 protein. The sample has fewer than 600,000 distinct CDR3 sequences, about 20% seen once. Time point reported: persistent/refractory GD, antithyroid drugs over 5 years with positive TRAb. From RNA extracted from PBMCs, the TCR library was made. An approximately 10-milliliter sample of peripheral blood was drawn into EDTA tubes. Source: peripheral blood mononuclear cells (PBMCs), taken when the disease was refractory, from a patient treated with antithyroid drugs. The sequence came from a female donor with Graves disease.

The CDR3 spells CASGWTGSTEAFF. The CDR3 DNA reads as TGTGCCAGCGGGTGGACGGGGAGCACTGAAGCTTTCTTT. The rearrangement uses TRBV6-2 or TRBV6-3 and TRBJ1-1; D gene uncertain. Per germline, CDR1 MNHEY and CDR2 SVGEGT. V lost 8 bases, J lost 4 bases, and 14 bases lay in between. The CDR3 covers 13 residues.